These T cell receptor beta chains were read from a single sample in a study of cytomegalovirus exposure and HLA in healthy donors. Assay used: immunoSEQ multiplex PCR; TCRdb lists only in-frame clones, some missing. The sample holds some 140,000 clones, roughly 70% seen once. The sequencing input was PBMCs. All receptors derive from a human donor in good health. CDR3s include the opening cysteine and the closing phenylalanine or tryptophan. D genes are given only for firm matches. Rows give clone size only sometimes, using once, few, many, or a class for an expanded clone.

size	J	V	D	DNA	CDR3
-	TRBJ2-7	TRBV7-8	TRBD2	TGTGCCAGCAGCCCTATAGCGGGGACCTACGAGCAGTACTTC	CASSPIAGTYEQYF
once	TRBJ2-7	TRBV30	TRBD2	TGTGCCTGGAGTGTAGCGCTAGCGGATTCCTACGAGCAGTACTTC	CAWSVALADSYEQYF
-	TRBJ2-7	TRBV5-1	TRBD2	TGCGCCAGCAGCTTAACTAGCGGGAGGATTGTGTACGAGCAGTACTTC	CASSLTSGRIVYEQYF
-	TRBJ1-5	TRBV7-2	-	TGTGCCAGCAGCTTAGAACAGGGCGGGGGTCAGCCCCAGCATTTT	CASSLEQGGGQPQHF
few	TRBJ2-7	TRBV7-9	-	TGTGCCAGCAGCTACGGCCCGACGGGCTACGAGCAGTACTTC	CASSYGPTGYEQYF
-	TRBJ1-1	TRBV23-1	TRBD1	TGCGCCAGCAGTCAATCGAGGGGGCGGAACACTGAAGCTTTCTTT	CASSQSRGRNTEAFF
-	TRBJ2-7	TRBV27	-	TGTGCCAGCAGTATGGACTGGCCCGCTTACGAGCAGTACTTC	CASSMDWPAYEQYF
-	TRBJ1-3	TRBV19	-	TGTGCCAGTAGTATGGGGCAGCCCTTCTCTGGAAACACCATATATTTT	CASSMGQPFSGNTIYF
-	TRBJ2-2	TRBV5-1	-	TGCGCCAGCAGCGGGGGGGCGGTGACCGGGGAGCTGTTTTTT	CASSGGAVTGELFF
once	TRBJ2-7	TRBV28	-	TGTGCCATGAGACAGGGGAGGGCTAGCGGCTCCTACGAGCAGTACTTC	CAMRQGRASGSYEQYF
-	TRBJ1-5	TRBV2	TRBD1	TGTGCCAGCCGATCTCAGGGGGCGCCAAATCAGCCCCAGCATTTT	CASRSQGAPNQPQHF
once	TRBJ1-5	TRBV27	-	TGTGCCAGCAGTTTTCAGAATCAGCCCCAGCATTTT	CASSFQNQPQHF
once	TRBJ1-3	TRBV7-9	-	TGTGCCAGCAGCTTAAGAGGGTACAGGGCGGACACCATATATTTT	CASSLRGYRADTIYF
-	TRBJ1-2	TRBV29-1	TRBD1	TGCAGCGAGATGGGACAGGGCGGCTACACCTTC	CSEMGQGGYTF
-	TRBJ1-4	TRBV18	-	TGTGCCAGCTCACCAAGGCCGGGACACCAAAATGAAAAACTGTTTTTT	CASSPRPGHQNEKLFF
-	TRBJ1-1	TRBV14	-	TGTGCCAGCAGATCCTGGGGCAGTAACACTGAAGCTTTCTTT	CASRSWGSNTEAFF
-	TRBJ2-2	TRBV18	TRBD1	TGTGCCAGCTCACCGTCGGGACAGGGAGGCACCGGGGAGCTGTTTTTT	CASSPSGQGGTGELFF
-	TRBJ2-7	TRBV19	-	TGTGCCAGTAGTCAAGGGGCAGGGGTCGAGCAGTACTTC	CASSQGAGVEQYF
-	TRBJ2-5	TRBV28	TRBD1	TGTGCCAGCAGTCCGGGGACAGGCCAGTACAAAGAGACCCAGTACTTC	CASSPGTGQYKETQYF
few	TRBJ2-7	TRBV28	TRBD2	TGTGCCAGCGCCCGGCGGGAGACCTACGAGCAGTACTTC	CASARRETYEQYF
once	TRBJ2-1	TRBV7-7	TRBD2	TGTGCCAGCAGCTTAGTGGGTAGCGGGAGTAGAGATGAGCAGTTCTTC	CASSLVGSGSRDEQFF
-	TRBJ2-1	TRBV5-4	TRBD2	TGTGCCAGCAGCCTGGGGTCGACTAGCCCCTACAATGAGCAGTTCTTC	CASSLGSTSPYNEQFF
-	TRBJ1-2	TRBV7-2	TRBD1	TGTGCCAGCAGCTTAGTCCAGGGGGCGTCAGGCTACACCTTC	CASSLVQGASGYTF
few	TRBJ2-3	TRBV5-5	-	TGTGCCAGCAGCCCTGTCCGGGACATTCGCACAGATACGCAGTATTTT	CASSPVRDIRTDTQYF
-	TRBJ2-7	TRBV2	-	TGTGCCAGCAGTGATGACGGGGGCTACGAGCAGTACTTC	CASSDDGGYEQYF
-	TRBJ2-3	TRBV27	-	TGTGCCAGCAGTTTAGAGGGGACTAGCACAGATACGCAGTATTTT	CASSLEGTSTDTQYF
-	TRBJ2-1	TRBV4-3	-	TGCGCCAGCAGCCAAGAGGGGCGGATTCAGGGCCGCTACAATGAGCAGTTCTTC	CASSQEGRIQGRYNEQFF
few	TRBJ2-5	TRBV19	TRBD1	TGTGCCAGTAGTGCCGGGACAGGGGGCGGTGAGACCCAGTACTTC	CASSAGTGGGETQYF
-	TRBJ2-7	TRBV18	-	TGTGCCAGCTCACCGGGGGCAGCCCACGAGCAGTACTTC	CASSPGAAHEQYF
few	TRBJ2-1	TRBV28	TRBD1	TGTGCCAGCAGTTTGGGGGACAGAGACAATGAGCAGTTCTTC	CASSLGDRDNEQFF
-	TRBJ2-7	TRBV6-4	TRBD1	TGTGCCAGCAGTCAAACAGGGGGCAGCCACGAGCAGTACTTC	CASSQTGGSHEQYF
-	TRBJ2-1	TRBV12-5	-	TGTGCTAGTGGTTTGGGGCAGGAACAGTTCTTC	CASGLGQEQFF
once	TRBJ2-7	TRBV29-1	TRBD1	TGCAGCGCCGAATCGGGACAGAACTACGAGCAGTACTTC	CSAESGQNYEQYF
-	TRBJ2-1	TRBV7-2	TRBD2	TGTGCCAGCAGCCGACTAGCGGGAGTTTACAATGAGCAGTTCTTC	CASSRLAGVYNEQFF
-	TRBJ2-7	TRBV27	TRBD2	TGTGCCAGCAGCCCTCGGAATTTGGGACTAGCCTCCTACGAGCAGTACTTC	CASSPRNLGLASYEQYF
-	TRBJ2-1	TRBV28	TRBD2	TGTGCCAGCAGCTATATACTAGCGGGGGGGGGAAATGAGCAGTTCTTC	CASSYILAGGGNEQFF
-	TRBJ1-1	TRBV6-6	TRBD1	TGTGCCAGCAGTTACCGGGGACAGGGGGACACTGAAGCTTTCTTT	CASSYRGQGDTEAFF
-	TRBJ2-7	TRBV5-4	-	TGTGCCAGCAGCTTGGCAGGGCCTGCCTACGAGCAGTACTTC	CASSLAGPAYEQYF
-	TRBJ1-4	TRBV19	TRBD1	TGTGCCAGTACCGCCGGGACAGGGGTTCTGATGAATGAAAAACTGTTTTTT	CASTAGTGVLMNEKLFF
-	TRBJ2-7	TRBV18	TRBD1	TGTGCCAGCTCAGACGAACAGGGGTCCTACGAGCAGTACTTC	CASSDEQGSYEQYF
-	TRBJ2-5	TRBV29-1	TRBD1	TGCAGCGTTGGAGGGACAGGGGGCTCAGAGACCCAGTACTTC	CSVGGTGGSETQYF
-	TRBJ1-5	TRBV4-3	-	TGCGCCAGCAGCCCTAACCCGGACAACGGGAATCAGCCCCAGCATTTT	CASSPNPDNGNQPQHF
-	TRBJ1-3	TRBV6-1	-	TGTGCCAGCAGTGAAGCGACAGGCGGAAACACCATATATTTT	CASSEATGGNTIYF
-	TRBJ2-1	TRBV9	-	TGTGCCAGCAGCGCGATCAGGGGACCTTACAATGAGCAGTTCTTC	CASSAIRGPYNEQFF
few	TRBJ2-7	TRBV10-2	-	TGCGCCAGTCGCGAGACAGGAGCCTACGAGCAGTACTTC	CASRETGAYEQYF
-	TRBJ1-1	TRBV10-3	-	TGTGCCATCCATAAGGACAGGAACACTGAAGCTTTCTTT	CAIHKDRNTEAFF
few	TRBJ1-5	TRBV6-1	TRBD1	TGTGCCAGCAGACAGGGGGAAATGAGCAATCAGCCCCAGCATTTT	CASRQGEMSNQPQHF
-	TRBJ2-7	TRBV14	-	TGTGCCAGCAGCTTTTCCCTCTACGAGCAGTACTTC	CASSFSLYEQYF
-	TRBJ2-5	TRBV2	-	TGTGCCAGCGGATCAACAGGGCCTGAGACCCAGTACTTC	CASGSTGPETQYF
-	TRBJ2-6	TRBV29-1	-	TGCAGCGTTGAAGAGGGACACTCCTCTGGGGCCAACGTCCTGACTTTC	CSVEEGHSSGANVLTF
-	TRBJ2-3	TRBV2	TRBD1	TGTGCCAGCAGTGAGACAGGGACCCACAGAGGTACGCAGTATTTT	CASSETGTHRGTQYF
-	TRBJ2-1	TRBV11-2	TRBD2	TGTGCCAGCAGCCCTACTAGCGGGAGTGTTTCTGGGCAGTTCTTC	CASSPTSGSVSGQFF
-	TRBJ1-5	TRBV11-2	TRBD1	TGTGCCAGCAGCGCCCAGGGGACAGGGGGGCAGCCCCAGCATTTT	CASSAQGTGGQPQHF
-	TRBJ2-2	TRBV4-3	-	TGCGCCAGCAGCCAAGATCGGGCGGGGAACACCGGGGAGCTGTTTTTT	CASSQDRAGNTGELFF
-	TRBJ2-5	TRBV5-1	TRBD2	TGCGCCAGCCGAGATCCCGGGACTAGCGGCTCAGGGACCCAGTACTTC	CASRDPGTSGSGTQYF
-	TRBJ2-5	TRBV7-3	TRBD1	TGTGCCAGCAGTCCGGGACAGGGGGTATATGGAGAGACCCAGTACTTC	CASSPGQGVYGETQYF
few	TRBJ2-2	TRBV18	TRBD1	TGTGCCAGCTCTCTACAGGGGACGAACACCGGGGAGCTGTTTTTT	CASSLQGTNTGELFF
-	TRBJ1-5	TRBV5-5	-	TGTGCCAGCAGCTTTGCCCGGGGGGGCAATCAGCCCCAGCATTTT	CASSFARGGNQPQHF
-	TRBJ2-7	TRBV27	-	TGTGCCACCTCCCGACTGTCCCTCACCGAGCAGTACTTC	CATSRLSLTEQYF
-	TRBJ2-1	TRBV5-1	-	TGCGCCAGCTCGGACCCCACCCGGGGGAACAATGAGCAGTTCTTC	CASSDPTRGNNEQFF